One sample yielded the 27 T cell receptor beta chains listed below, sequenced in a study of blood T cell repertoires in COVID-19. Sequencing used immunoSEQ multiplex PCR; TCRdb keeps in-frame clones, though not all of them. The table records roughly 170,000 clones, less than 90% of them present only once. The specimen was peripheral blood. These receptor sequences come from a man between 65 and 80 years old with active or convalescent COVID-19.

The V and J genes are TRBV7-9 and TRBJ2-1, with D uncertain. Germline CDR1 and CDR2: SEHNR and FQNEAQ (reference sequence). CDR3 length equals 16 residues. The ends were cut back, 2 bases at V and 0 bases at J, with 11 bases in the middle. Here the CDR3 reads CASSLFSFSSYNEQFF. The CDR3, as DNA: TGTGCCAGCAGCTTATTTTCATTTAGCTCCTACAATGAGCAGTTCTTC.

V is TRBV7-9 and J is TRBJ1-1; the D gene is possibly TRBD1 (5 bases). The CDR3 is made up of 15 amino acids. Germline values: CDR1 SEHNR, CDR2 FQNEAQ (reference sequence). With 5 bases removed from V and 3 bases from J, the gap between germline ends came to 16 bases. In nucleotides, the CDR3 is TGTGCCAGCAGCCCAGCCCTGGGGCAGGACACTGAAGCTTTCTTT. It encodes CASSPALGQDTEAFF.

CDR3 amino acids: CASSREVNSPLHF. In DNA, the CDR3 is TGTGCCAGCAGCCGGGAGGTGAATTCACCCCTCCACTTT. The V and J genes are TRBV7-2 and TRBJ1-6; no clear D. The CDR3 is made up of 13 amino acids. Germline CDR1 is SGHTA and CDR2 is FQGNSA. V lost 5 bases and J 7 bases, leaving 9 bases between the germline ends.

The V and J genes are TRBV7-9 and TRBJ1-6, with TRBD1 identical over 9 bases. Germline values: CDR1 SEHNR, CDR2 FQNEAQ (reference sequence). The ends lost 3 bases at V and 10 bases at J; junction bases unmatched: 4. The CDR3 spans 14 residues. This chain's CDR3 is CASSLTGGKSPLHF. The DNA for the CDR3 is TGTGCCAGCAGCTTGACAGGGGGAAAGTCACCCCTCCACTTT. The full variable domain, its missing parts supplied by reference TRBV7-9 and TRBJ1-6, is DTGVSQNPRHKITKRGQNVTFRCDPISEHNRLYWYRQTLGQGPEFLTYFQNEAQLEKSRLLSDRFSAERPKGSFSTLEIQRTEQGDSAMYLCASSLTGGKSPLHFGNGTRLTVT.

This chain joins TRBV25-1 and TRBJ2-1; D is perhaps TRBD1 (6 bases). V was pared by 5 bases and J by 6 bases, with 11 bases between. Germline V gene lookup returns CDR1 MGHDK and CDR2 SYGVNS. The CDR3 length is 13 residues. The CDR3 spells CASSPGGLNEQFF. The DNA of the CDR3 is TGTGCCAGCAGTCCTGGGGGCCTCAATGAGCAGTTCTTC.

This clone was found many times. The V call is TRBV7-9, the J call TRBJ1-1; tentative D call: TRBD1 (6 bases). CDR1 SEHNR and CDR2 FQNEAQ come from the germline V gene (reference sequence). The CDR3 consists of 12 residues. The V gene lost 4 bases and the J gene lost 7 bases, with 10 bases spanning the gap. The CDR3 bases are TGTGCCAGCAGCTACTACAGGGTTGAAGCTTTCTTT. The encoded protein is CASSYYRVEAFF.

This chain links TRBV19 with TRBJ1-1, with D unresolved. Germline V gene data show CDR1 as LNHDA and CDR2 as SQIVND (reference sequence). The CDR3 has 12 residues. Trimming shortened V by 8 bases and J by 2 bases, and 9 bases separated the two germline ends. The CDR3 loop is CASGGRNTEAFF. As DNA, the CDR3 is TGTGCCAGTGGCGGAAGAAACACTGAAGCTTTCTTT. Full variable domain (missing parts from reference TRBV19 and TRBJ1-1): DGGITQSPKYLFRKEGQNVTLSCEQNLNHDAMYWYRQDPGQGLRLIYYSQIVNDFQKGDIAEGYSVSREKKESFPLTVTSAQKNPTAFYLCASGGRNTEAFFGQGTRLTVV.

The chain has TRBV24-1 and TRBJ2-7; D remains ambiguous. The V gene lost 5 bases and the J gene lost 0 bases, with 7 bases spanning the gap. The CDR3 spans 13 residues. CDR1 and CDR2 (germline): KGHDR, SFDVKD. The CDR3 nucleotides read TGTGCCACCAGTGGCGGATCCTCCTACGAGCAGTACTTC. Encoded protein: CATSGGSSYEQYF.

The genes are TRBV6-5 and TRBJ2-7; TRBD1 aligns across 7 bases. With V trimmed by 0 bases and J by 6 bases, 8 bases remained unmatched. The CDR3 runs to 15 residues. Germline V gene sequence: CDR1 MNHEY, CDR2 SVGAGI. The CDR3 coding sequence is TGTGCCAGCAGTTACTCGTCTGGACAGGCGTCCGAGCAGTACTTC. It encodes CASSYSSGQASEQYF.

The CDR3 is CASSFSGISYEQYF. CDR3 bases: TGTGCCAGCAGCTTTAGCGGGATCTCCTACGAGCAGTACTTC. J is TRBJ2-7 and V is TRBV5-5; 8 nucleotides align to TRBD2. The CDR3 extends over 14 amino acids. V lost 2 bases, J lost 0 bases, and 1 base stayed unmatched. Germline loops: CDR1 SGHKS, CDR2 YYEKEE (reference sequence).

V is TRBV2 and J is TRBJ1-1; TRBD1 matches at 7 bases. The CDR3 contains 15 residues. The ends lost 2 bases at V and 5 bases at J; junction bases unmatched: 8. Germline V gene lookup returns CDR1 SNHLY and CDR2 FYNNEI. CDR3 in DNA: TGTGCCAGCAGTGAACGGCGACAGGGAGGAACTGAAGCTTTCTTT. Translating it yields CASSERRQGGTEAFF.

The V call is TRBV5-1, the J call TRBJ1-1; D call uncertain. This CDR3 is built from 17 residues. V shed 0 bases and J shed 1 base, with 16 bases lying between them. Germline CDR1 SGHRS, CDR2 YFSETQ. The CDR3 sequence: CASSLGVDTQQNTEAFF. CDR3 in DNA: TGCGCCAGCAGCTTGGGGGTCGACACTCAACAGAACACTGAAGCTTTCTTT.

This clone occurred a few times. The chain carries TRBV11-3 and TRBJ2-2, with unresolved D. CDR1 is SGHNT, CDR2 YENEEA, per germline. The CDR3 length is 13 residues. V was shortened by 1 base and J by 6 bases, with 6 bases between the two germline ends. The CDR3 bases are TGTGCCAGCAGCTTAGTTTTCTCCGGGGAGCTGTTTTTT. Translated, it gives CASSLVFSGELFF. Full variable domain (missing parts from reference TRBV11-3 and TRBJ2-2): EAGVVQSPRYKIIEKKQPVAFWCNPISGHNTLYWYLQNLGQGPELLIRYENEEAVDDSQLPKDRFSAERLKGVDSTLKIQPAELGDSAVYLCASSLVFSGELFFGEGSRLTVL.

V usage is TRBV20-1 and J usage is TRBJ2-1; D remains ambiguous. In germline, CDR1 is DFQATT, CDR2 SNEGSKA (reference sequence). CDR3 length: 11 amino acids. Trimming left V 1 base short and J 5 bases short, with 3 bases between. CDR3 nucleotides: TGCAGTGCTAGAGCCAACAATGAGCAGTTCTTC. Translated, it gives CSARANNEQFF.

This rearrangement joins TRBV19 to TRBJ1-4, with TRBD1 matching 10 bases. This CDR3 region has 14 residues. The V segment lost 6 bases and the J segment 3 bases; nucleotides outside the gene matches: 1. Germline V lookup: CDR1 LNHDA, CDR2 SQIVND (reference sequence). CDR3 protein: CASSGQGANEKLFF. Here the CDR3 DNA reads TGTGCCAGTAGCGGACAGGGGGCTAATGAAAAACTGTTTTTT.

The gene calls are TRBV11-3 and TRBJ1-3; TRBD1 matches 8 bases. V shed 4 bases, J shed 4 bases, and the junction held 3 bases outside the gene matches. CDR3 length: 14 amino acids. From germline, CDR1 is SGHNT and CDR2 YENEEA. The CDR3 here is CASSSRGQGNTIYF. The CDR3 DNA follows: TGTGCCAGCAGCTCCAGGGGGCAAGGAAACACCATATATTTT.

The V call is TRBV24-1, the J call TRBJ2-1, with 10 bases lining up with TRBD2. J gave up 4 bases and V 5 bases, and 10 bases lay outside the gene matches. The CDR3 loop spans 17 amino acids. Per germline, CDR1 KGHDR and CDR2 SFDVKD. As DNA, the CDR3 is TGTGCCACCAGTGTAACGGCTAGCGGGAGTGGGTACAATGAGCAGTTCTTC. Translated: CATSVTASGSGYNEQFF.

This CDR3 is CASSYGPGAVNQPQHF. CDR3 coding DNA: TGTGCCAGCAGTTACGGTCCAGGGGCGGTGAATCAGCCCCAGCATTTT. The chain joins TRBV6-2 or TRBV6-3 to TRBJ1-5; maybe TRBD1 (6 bases). The germline CDR1 and CDR2 sequences are MNHEY and SVGEGT. The V gene lost 2 bases and the J gene lost 4 bases, with 15 bases spanning the gap. The CDR3 covers 16 residues.

CDR3 in amino acids: CASSPSTGTGNTIYF. The DNA of the CDR3 is TGTGCCAGCTCACCCTCGACAGGGACTGGAAACACCATATATTTT. The genes are TRBV18 and TRBJ1-3, with 7 nucleotides matching TRBD1. Trimming removed 3 bases from V and 2 bases from J; junction bases left unmatched: 4. CDR1 KGHSH and CDR2 LQKENI come from the germline V gene. The CDR3 is 15 amino acids.

This clone appeared a single time. The rearrangement links TRBV7-2 to TRBJ1-5; possible D gene TRBD1, 6 bases. There are 14 residues in the CDR3. Germline-derived CDR1 and CDR2 are SGHTA and FQGNSA. Trimming left V 5 bases short and J 9 bases short, with 17 bases between. This CDR3 is CASSPRTAIGPQHF. DNA of the CDR3: TGTGCCAGCAGCCCAAGGACAGCCATTGGGCCCCAGCATTTT. Variable domain in full (rest from reference TRBV7-2 and TRBJ1-5): GAGVSQSPSNKVTEKGKDVELRCDPISGHTALYWYRQSLGQGLEFLIYFQGNSAPDKSGLPSDRFSAERTGGSVSTLTIQRTQQEDSAVYLCASSPRTAIGPQHFGDGTRLSIL.

CDR3 sequence reads: CSASDGGITDTQYF. The CDR3 nucleotides are TGCAGTGCTAGTGACGGGGGGATCACAGATACGCAGTATTTT. The chain joins TRBV20-1 to TRBJ2-3; 7 bases are shared with TRBD2. The CDR3 consists of 14 residues. Germline CDR1 and CDR2: DFQATT and SNEGSKA (reference sequence). The V segment lost 3 bases and the J segment 2 bases; nucleotides outside the gene matches: 5.

V usage is TRBV14 and J usage is TRBJ1-2, with 7 bases identical to TRBD1. The germline V gene has CDR1 SGHDN and CDR2 FVKESK. J was trimmed by 2 bases and V by 0 bases; bases with no gene match: 6. This CDR3 has 16 residues. CDR3: CASSQDLGRGNYGYTF. CDR3 in DNA: TGTGCCAGCAGCCAAGATCTTGGCAGGGGGAACTATGGCTACACCTTC.

CDR3 loop: CASSVKTGRGGELFF. In nucleotides, the CDR3 is TGTGCCAGCAGCGTTAAGACAGGGCGAGGCGGGGAGCTGTTTTTT. The chain employs TRBV9 and TRBJ2-2; 7 bases fit TRBD1. V was pared by 2 bases and J by 7 bases, with 8 bases of the junction left unmatched. Germline V gene lookup returns CDR1 SGDLS and CDR2 YYNGEE. The CDR3 length is 15 residues.

This clone was observed a few times. The rearrangement links TRBV5-6 to TRBJ2-7, with 10 bases lining up with TRBD1. Germline CDR1 is SGHDT and CDR2 is YYEEEE. The V gene end was trimmed by 4 bases and the J gene end by 2 bases; junction bases not matched to a gene: 6. The CDR3 sequence is 15 residues long. The CDR3 loop reads CASSPGQGVPYEQYF. CDR3 DNA: TGTGCCAGCAGCCCCGGACAGGGGGTCCCCTACGAGCAGTACTTC. Complete variable domain (other parts from reference TRBV5-6 and TRBJ2-7): DAGVTQSPTHLIKTRGQQVTLRCSPKSGHDTVSWYQQALGQGPQFIFQYYEEEERQRGNFPDRFSGHQFPNYSSELNVNALLLGDSALYLCASSPGQGVPYEQYFGPGTRLTVT.

The V gene is TRBV7-9, the J gene TRBJ2-7, with TRBD2 matching over 8 bases. This CDR3 has 15 residues. V shed 0 bases, J shed 0 bases, and the junction held 1 base outside the gene matches. In germline, CDR1 is SEHNR, CDR2 FQNEAQ (reference sequence). In DNA, the CDR3 is TGTGCCAGCAGCTTAGCAAGCGGGAGCTCCTACGAGCAGTACTTC. Translated, it gives CASSLASGSSYEQYF.

V and J are TRBV13 and TRBJ2-2; D uncertain. The CDR3 is made up of 15 amino acids. Germline V gene data show CDR1 as PRHDT and CDR2 as FYEKMQ (reference sequence). Trimming left V 2 bases short and J 1 base short, with 8 bases between. This CDR3 reads CASSLSRQNTGELFF. In DNA, the CDR3 is TGTGCCAGCAGCTTAAGTAGACAGAACACCGGGGAGCTGTTTTTT. Full variable domain (remainder filled in from reference TRBV13 and TRBJ2-2): AAGVIQSPRHLIKEKRETATLKCYPIPRHDTVYWYQQGPGQDPQFLISFYEKMQSDKGSIPDRFSAQQFSDYHSELNMSSLELGDSALYFCASSLSRQNTGELFFGEGSRLTVL.

The rearrangement links TRBV12-3 or TRBV12-4 to TRBJ2-1, with 9 bases aligning to TRBD2. V was pared by 7 bases and J by 10 bases, with 5 bases of the junction left unmatched. This CDR3 is built from 12 residues. The CDR3 DNA reads as TGTGCCAGCATGAGACTAGCGGAAGAGCAGTTCTTC. Translation: CASMRLAEEQFF.